The entry below describes one T cell receptor beta chain. This clonotype showed up just a few times. Its recognized antigen is unknown. No base quality information exists; no much larger clone differs at one position. Sequencing used an Illumina NovaSeq 6000. cDNA libraries for TCRalpha and TCRbeta were prepared by 5'RACE using constant-segment primers, with sample barcodes and unique molecular identifiers added. RNA was extracted from every sample with Trizol reagent. Libraries were amplified in two PCR steps, with a second sample barcode and Illumina TruSeq adapters added in the second step. Sequencing of the libraries was done on an Illumina NovaSeq, producing 2 x 150 bp paired-end reads. The original pipeline was this. The reads were demultiplexed and collapsed into UMI-guided consensus sequences using migec v1.2.7. Using mixcr v2.1.11, UMI consensuses were aligned to TRA and TRB V and J templates and then assembled into clonotypes. A clonotype was counted as expanded or contracted only if both edgeR and NoisET called the change significant, with noise models trained on biological replicates. edgeR calls used a false discovery rate-adjusted p below 0.01 and a log2 fold-change threshold of 1. PCA with hierarchical clustering of max-normalized trajectories of the 1000 most abundant clonotypes was used as exploratory dynamics analysis. The CD4 or CD8 phenotype of responding clones was assigned using the separately sequenced CD4+ and CD8+ repertoires. TCRdb handled the public reads itself, with Q25 trimming in fastp and clone calling in MiXCR, and kept productive beta chains. Rows are unified per CDR3 protein, each entry keeping the most common DNA and genes. The authors' filters were not applied to this entry. Present in this sample are over 150,000 distinct CDR3 sequences, about an eighth of which were seen just once. The ten largest account for approximately 3.3% of the sample.

PBMCs were isolated by Ficoll-Paque density gradient centrifugation. The data originate from a study of T-cell memory formation after mild COVID-19 (TCRdb year 2021). About the investigation overall: Most TCR sequence clusters were specific to one of the two donors. Longitudinal TCRalpha and TCRbeta repertoire sequencing tracked T-cell clones expanding and contracting after mild COVID-19 in a couple of donors. Two young, previously healthy adult volunteers made up the cohort, one male and one female. The study at large found these results: Only a couple of mild cases were covered in the study, and larger cohorts including severe cases with pre-infection samples were considered necessary. The detection of some responding clones in pre-infection memory suggests that pre-existing cross-reactive memory T cells joined the SARS-CoV-2 response. Clones that contracted from day 15 to 85 showed balanced CD4/CD8 phenotypes, whereas a second wave of clones that expanded from day 15 to 37 leaned towards CD4+. SARS-CoV-2 specificity of the second-wave clones peaking on day 37 was not confirmed. Contracting CD4+ clones were located mainly in the CM and EM memory subsets, whereas CD8+ clones were found to be enriched in EMRA.

Reading the germline V gene gives CDR1 SGHTA and CDR2 FQGTGA. The junction shows trimming of 1 base on V and 0 bases on J, plus 6 bases between the germline ends. The CDR3 spans 15 residues, from the cysteine through the phenylalanine. The sequence is cut down to CDR3 DNA, 45 bases in frame from base 1. The receptor chain draws on TRBV7-3 and TRBJ2-2; no D gene is confidently identified. The source material was PBMCs or a T cell subset sorted from them (not recorded which). The TCR originated in a man younger than 35 who had mild COVID-19 (a few samples of this study predate the infection). The sample titles of this study are shuffled in the database, so cell type and time point are left out; the donor was told from shared clones. The CDR3 reads as follows: CASSLSLTNTGELFF. The DNA is TGTGCCAGCAGCTTAAGTCTGACGAACACCGGGGAGCTGTTTTTT.